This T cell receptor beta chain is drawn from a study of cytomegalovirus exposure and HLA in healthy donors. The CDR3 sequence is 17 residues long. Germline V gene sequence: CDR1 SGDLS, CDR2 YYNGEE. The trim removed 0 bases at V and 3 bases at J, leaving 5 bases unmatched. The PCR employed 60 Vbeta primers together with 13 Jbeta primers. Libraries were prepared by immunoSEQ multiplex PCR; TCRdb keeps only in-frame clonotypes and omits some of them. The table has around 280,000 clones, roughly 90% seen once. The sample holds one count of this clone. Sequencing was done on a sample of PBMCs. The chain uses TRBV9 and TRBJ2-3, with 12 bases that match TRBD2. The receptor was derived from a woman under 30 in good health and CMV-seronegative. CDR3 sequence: CASSVEASGGVTDTQYF. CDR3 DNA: TGTGCCAGCAGCGTAGAGGCTAGCGGGGGGGTGACAGATACGCAGTATTTT.